This paragraph reports one T cell receptor (beta chain). The entry originates in a study of cytomegalovirus exposure and HLA in healthy donors. Clones were sequenced by immunoSEQ multiplex PCR, and TCRdb holds only the in-frame ones, with some missing. The sample holds some 170,000 clones, 70% to 90% seen once. Germline assignment: CDR1 SNHLY and CDR2 FYNNEI. The V end lost 4 bases, the J end lost 4 bases, and 14 bases lay between the germline ends. The CDR3 has 14 residues. The origin of this receptor is a man aged 25 to 40 in good health and CMV-seropositive. The sequencing sample was made of PBMCs. The chain links TRBV2 to TRBJ2-7, with D uncertain. The CDR3 protein is CASSVRGLGYEQYF. The CDR3 DNA reads as TGTGCCAGCAGTGTTCGCGGTCTCGGGTACGAGCAGTACTTC.